This TCR beta chain was sequenced during a study of shared clonotypes between healthy human individuals. Study-wide findings and caveats: Large sequencing depth failed to make sorted-subset sequencing complete, rarefaction showed.

Notes on this clone: Its target is unknown.

The V gene lost 1 base and the J gene lost 6 bases, with 10 bases spanning the gap. There are 14 residues in the CDR3. Germline V lookup: CDR1 MGHRA, CDR2 YSYEKL. TCRdb's copy holds only in-frame clones and misses some; the assay was immunoSEQ multiplex PCR. The sample has a few million clones; over 85% are singletons. This TCR came from a man aged 18 to 29 in good health. Some clones in this sample may be carry-over from other donors' samples. Sequenced material: naive CD4+ T cells from PBMCs. The sample's subset: CD45RA+ positively selected. The rearrangement links TRBV4-1 to TRBJ2-1; unclear D gene. The CDR3 sequence is CASSQVNYLNEQFF. CDR3 in DNA: TGCGCCAGCAGCCAAGTCAACTACCTCAATGAGCAGTTCTTC.